Following are 11 T cell receptor beta chains from one sample sequenced in a study of CD8 T cells in ankylosing spondylitis. MiXCR was run by TCRdb on the 5' RACE reads, yielding one entry per CDR3 protein. This table has some 340,000 distinct CDR3 sequences, about 14% appearing once. The specimen sequenced was blood, either unsorted or a sorted T cell fraction (not recorded which). These receptors were taken from a male donor with ankylosing spondylitis or in good health (not recorded which).

The rearrangement joins TRBV19 to TRBJ1-5, with D possibly TRBD1 on 5 matching bases. The CDR3 is made up of 14 amino acids. Deletions cut 1 base from V and 7 bases from J, with 11 bases between. From germline, CDR1 is LNHDA and CDR2 SQIVND (reference sequence). The CDR3 region has the DNA TGTGCCAGTAGTATAGCGGGGCACAACCAGCCCCAGCATTTT. Its translation: CASSIAGHNQPQHF. Based on the CDR3 plus reference TRBV19 and TRBJ1-5, the full variable domain is DGGITQSPKYLFRKEGQNVTLSCEQNLNHDAMYWYRQDPGQGLRLIYYSQIVNDFQKGDIAEGYSVSREKKESFPLTVTSAQKNPTAFYLCASSIAGHNQPQHFGDGTRLSIL.

The chain joins TRBV29-1 to TRBJ2-7; 7 bases are a match to TRBD1. The V gene's germline CDR1 is SQVTM and CDR2 ANQGSEA. The CDR3 covers 12 residues. Germline trimming cut 6 bases from V and 5 bases from J; bases unmatched to any gene: 7. Here the CDR3 reads CSVLQGQHEQYF. As DNA, the CDR3 is TGCAGCGTCCTACAGGGGCAACACGAGCAGTACTTC.

This clonotype was seen a handful of times. The genes are TRBV6-4 and TRBJ2-5, with D maybe TRBD2 (6 bases). In germline, CDR1 is MRHNA, CDR2 SNTAGT. CDR3 size: 13 residues. Trimming removed 0 bases from V and 5 bases from J, with 7 bases in between. The CDR3 DNA reads as TGTGCCAGCAGTGACTCTGGGGGGGAGACCCAGTACTTC. As protein: CASSDSGGETQYF.

In its sample, this clonotype was seen a few times. This chain connects TRBV13 to TRBJ2-5; the match to TRBD1 covers 8 bases. V gave up 0 bases and J gave up 4 bases; unmatched junction bases: 10. The V gene's germline CDR1 is PRHDT and CDR2 FYEKMQ (reference sequence). The CDR3 has 17 amino acids. The CDR3: CASSLGRRTGGGETQYF. In nucleotides, the CDR3 is TGTGCCAGCAGCTTAGGCCGGCGAACAGGGGGTGGAGAGACCCAGTACTTC.

The sample holds a few counts of this clonotype. The V and J genes are TRBV27 and TRBJ2-5, with TRBD2 identical over 14 bases. CDR3 length equals 15 residues. After removal of 5 bases from V and 5 bases from J, the junction contained 4 bases not matched to a gene. The germline gives CDR1 MNHEY, CDR2 SMNVEV (reference sequence). The CDR3 is CASSPGTSGSETQYF. CDR3 coding DNA: TGTGCCAGCAGTCCGGGGACTAGCGGGAGCGAGACCCAGTACTTC.

CDR3 nucleotide sequence: TGTGCCAGCAGTGAGCAGGGAAGACAATATGGCTACACCTTC. It encodes CASSEQGRQYGYTF. The chain employs TRBV25-1 and TRBJ1-2; D is perhaps TRBD1 (5 bases). Germline CDR1 MGHDK, CDR2 SYGVNS. This CDR3 has 14 amino acids. Trimming took off 3 bases at V and 5 bases at J, with 13 bases between the two ends.

This clonotype was counted a few times. This chain joins TRBV20-1 and TRBJ2-5; D not certain. Germline V gene data show CDR1 as DFQATT and CDR2 as SNEGSKA (reference sequence). The CDR3 consists of 13 residues. V was pared by 3 bases and J by 2 bases, with 10 bases between. CDR3: CSARDGPQETQYF. The CDR3, as DNA: TGCAGTGCTAGGGATGGACCACAAGAGACCCAGTACTTC.

The gene calls are TRBV24-1 and TRBJ1-5; 9 bases line up with TRBD1. The V segment lost 4 bases and the J segment 0 bases; nucleotides outside the gene matches: 3. This CDR3 has 16 residues. CDR1 and CDR2 from the germline V gene are KGHDR and SFDVKD. The CDR3 region has the DNA TGTGCCACCAGTGAGGGGACAGGGTATAGCAATCAGCCCCAGCATTTT. Translated, it gives CATSEGTGYSNQPQHF.

This clonotype appeared a few times. The chain joins TRBV29-1 to TRBJ2-3; TRBD1 aligns across 7 bases. CDR3 size: 13 residues. After removal of 3 bases from V and 6 bases from J, the junction contained 6 bases not matched to a gene. Germline CDR1 SQVTM, CDR2 ANQGSEA. The CDR3 bases are TGCAGCGTTGATGTAGGGGGCAGGGATACGCAGTATTTT. This translates into CSVDVGGRDTQYF.

The chain links TRBV7-9 to TRBJ1-4; D ambiguous. CDR1 and CDR2 from the germline V gene are SEHNR and FQNEAQ (reference sequence). CDR3 length equals 13 residues. V was trimmed by 4 bases and J by 5 bases, leaving 8 bases between them. This CDR3 reads CASSSRGNEKLFF. The CDR3 bases are TGTGCCAGCAGCTCGCGGGGAAATGAAAAACTGTTTTTT. The full variable domain, completed using reference TRBV7-9 and TRBJ1-4, is DTGVSQNPRHKITKRGQNVTFRCDPISEHNRLYWYRQTLGQGPEFLTYFQNEAQLEKSRLLSDRFSAERPKGSFSTLEIQRTEQGDSAMYLCASSSRGNEKLFFGSGTQLSVL.

The chain links TRBV4-1 to TRBJ2-5; 10 bases line up with TRBD2. After removal of 1 base from V and 3 bases from J, the junction contained 5 bases not matched to a gene. CDR1 is MGHRA, CDR2 YSYEKL, per germline. This CDR3 has 16 residues. CDR3 in amino acids: CASSQVSGRAKETQYF. The CDR3 bases are TGCGCCAGCAGCCAAGTAAGCGGGAGGGCCAAAGAGACCCAGTACTTC.